One sample yielded the 5 T cell receptor beta chains listed below, sequenced in a study of technical replicates of blood from a handful of donors. The table came from immunoSEQ multiplex PCR; TCRdb's copy has only in-frame clones and leaves some out. The sample contains around 84,000 clones, 95% to 98% of which appear only once. Sequencing used T cells isolated from PBMCs. The receptors derive from a human donor in good health.

The chain carries TRBV11-1 and TRBJ2-7; 9 bases map to TRBD1. Germline-derived CDR1 and CDR2 are SGHAT and FQDESV (reference sequence). The CDR3 runs to 14 residues. Unmatched junction bases numbered 8, after V lost 6 bases and J lost 5 bases. Written as DNA, the CDR3 is TGTGCCAGCAGTCCCCGGGACAGGGATCACGAGCAGTACTTC. This translates into CASSPRDRDHEQYF.

The rearrangement uses TRBV27 and TRBJ2-1; TRBD2 aligns across 11 bases. The CDR3 extends over 15 amino acids. J gave up 4 bases and V 6 bases, and 5 bases lay outside the gene matches. Germline V gene data show CDR1 as MNHEY and CDR2 as SMNVEV (reference sequence). The CDR3 reads CASSLGTSGYNEQFF. The DNA of the CDR3 is TGTGCCAGCAGCCTAGGGACTAGCGGTTACAATGAGCAGTTCTTC.

V and J are TRBV2 and TRBJ2-1, with no clear D. The germline gives CDR1 SNHLY, CDR2 FYNNEI. The CDR3 is made up of 11 amino acids. The V and J ends lost 3 bases and 15 bases respectively, with 12 bases between them. The CDR3 reads CASSERLQSFF. CDR3 nucleotide sequence: TGTGCCAGCAGTGAGAGACTCCAGTCGTTCTTC.

The chain recombines TRBV10-1 with TRBJ2-3; TRBD2 agrees at 11 bases. The length of the CDR3 is 15 residues. The trim removed 0 bases at V and 6 bases at J, leaving 2 bases unmatched. Germline V gene sequence: CDR1 WNHNN, CDR2 SYGVQD (reference sequence). CDR3 nucleotides: TGCGCCAGCAGTGAGTCTAGCGGGGGGGCCGATACGCAGTATTTT. This gives the protein CASSESSGGADTQYF.

V is TRBV7-8 and J is TRBJ2-3, with a possible D match to TRBD2 (7 bases). Germline V gives CDR1 SGHVS, CDR2 FQNEAQ. The CDR3 sequence is 16 residues long. V was cut by 1 base and J by 3 bases, with 14 bases left in between. CDR3 DNA sequence: TGTGCCAGCAGCTTAGAGATTAGGGGGGGGACAGATACGCAGTATTTT. Protein sequence: CASSLEIRGGTDTQYF. Full variable domain (missing parts from reference TRBV7-8 and TRBJ2-3): GAGVSQSPRYKVAKRGQDVALRCDPISGHVSLFWYQQALGQGPEFLTYFQNEAQLDKSGLPSDRFFAERPEGSVSTLKIQRTQQEDSAVYLCASSLEIRGGTDTQYFGPGTRLTVL.